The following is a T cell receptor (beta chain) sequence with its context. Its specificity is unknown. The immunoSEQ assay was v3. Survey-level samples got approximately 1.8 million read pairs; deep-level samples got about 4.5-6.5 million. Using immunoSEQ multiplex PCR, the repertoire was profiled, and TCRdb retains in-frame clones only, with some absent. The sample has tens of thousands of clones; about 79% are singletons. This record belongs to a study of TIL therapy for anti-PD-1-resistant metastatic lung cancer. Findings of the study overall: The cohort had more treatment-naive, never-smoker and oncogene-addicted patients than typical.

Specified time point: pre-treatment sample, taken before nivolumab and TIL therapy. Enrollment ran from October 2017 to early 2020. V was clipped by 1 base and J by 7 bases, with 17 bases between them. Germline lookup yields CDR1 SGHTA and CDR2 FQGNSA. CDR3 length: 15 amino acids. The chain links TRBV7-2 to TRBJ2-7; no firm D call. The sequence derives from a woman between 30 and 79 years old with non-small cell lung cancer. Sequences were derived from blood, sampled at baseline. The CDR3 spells CASSLDLSSLGEQYF. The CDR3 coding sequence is TGTGCCAGCAGCTTAGATCTATCGTCGCTGGGGGAGCAGTACTTC.